What follows are 31 T cell receptor beta chains derived from one specimen sequenced in a study of T cell responses to AZD1222 COVID-19 vaccine. Some clones are missing from TCRdb's copy, which holds only in-frame ones; the method was immunoSEQ multiplex PCR. The data show 180,000 or so clones, about 95% seen once. Sequencing used peripheral blood, obtained on day 0 of AZD1222 vaccination. All receptors derive from an adult in good health.

The V call is TRBV27, the J call TRBJ2-1; 10 nucleotides align to TRBD1. Looked up from germline, CDR1 is MNHEY and CDR2 is SMNVEV (reference sequence). V was pared by 8 bases and J by 5 bases, with 15 bases of the junction left unmatched. This CDR3 spans 17 amino acids. CDR3 in DNA: TGTGCCAGCGCCGGGACAGGGGTCGTCGGGCTGAACAATGAGCAGTTCTTC. The encoded protein is CASAGTGVVGLNNEQFF.

The gene calls are TRBV7-2 and TRBJ1-1; 12 bases map to TRBD1. The CDR3 is 15 residues long. With 5 bases clipped from V and 6 bases from J, the junction kept 7 bases outside the gene matches. Germline values: CDR1 SGHTA, CDR2 FQGNSA. CDR3 amino acids: CASSARDRGLPEAFF. DNA of the CDR3: TGTGCCAGCAGCGCCCGGGACAGGGGGCTTCCTGAAGCTTTCTTT.

This chain connects TRBV7-8 to TRBJ1-5; possibly TRBD1 for D (5 bases). Looked up from germline, CDR1 is SGHVS and CDR2 is FQNEAQ. This CDR3 is 16 amino acids long. The V end was cut by 4 bases, the J end by 4 bases, with 17 bases between. Here the CDR3 reads CASSSRPGTANQPQHF. CDR3 nucleotides: TGTGCCAGCAGCTCCCGCCCCGGGACGGCGAATCAGCCCCAGCATTTT.

The chain is built from TRBV7-9 and TRBJ1-1; D unresolved. With 2 bases removed from V and 8 bases from J, the gap between germline ends came to 9 bases. This CDR3 contains 12 residues. CDR1 is SEHNR and CDR2 is FQNEAQ in the germline V gene (reference sequence). CDR3 coding DNA: TGTGCCAGCAGCTTATGGCTCAGAGAAGCTTTCTTT. Translating it yields CASSLWLREAFF.

The chain joins TRBV6-5 to TRBJ1-1, with TRBD1 identical over 7 bases. V shed 4 bases and J 8 bases; nucleotides not matched to a gene: 1. Germline CDR1 MNHEY, CDR2 SVGAGI. This CDR3 region has 11 residues. The CDR3 nucleotides are TGTGCCAGCAGTTCACAGGGGGAAGCTTTCTTT. This sequence encodes CASSSQGEAFF.

Turning to this clone: Different DNA sequences within this sample yield the same CDR3. This chain uses TRBV13 with TRBJ2-7; D is uncertain. This CDR3 has 11 residues. The V and J ends lost 5 bases and 3 bases respectively, with 5 bases between them. Germline-derived CDR1 and CDR2 are PRHDT and FYEKMQ (reference sequence). CDR3 DNA: TGTGCCAGCAGCCTAGACTACGAGCAGTACTTC. It encodes CASSLDYEQYF.

The chain is built from TRBV27 and TRBJ2-3; no reliable D call. The CDR3 runs to 11 residues. Trimming took off 2 bases at V and 3 bases at J, with 0 bases between the two ends. Germline CDR1 reads MNHEY; CDR2 reads SMNVEV (reference sequence). CDR3 coding DNA: TGTGCCAGCAGTTTAACAGATACGCAGTATTTT. This sequence encodes CASSLTDTQYF.

The V and J genes are TRBV25-1 and TRBJ1-1; 7 bases align to TRBD1. Germline V gene lookup returns CDR1 MGHDK and CDR2 SYGVNS. This CDR3 spans 16 amino acids. V shed 3 bases, J shed 3 bases, and the junction held 10 bases outside the gene matches. The CDR3 region has the DNA TGTGCCAGCAGTGACCAATCGGGACAGATTTACACTGAAGCTTTCTTT. Encoded protein: CASSDQSGQIYTEAFF.

The chain couples TRBV10-1 to TRBJ2-3; no definite D call. This CDR3 region has 15 residues. The V gene lost 4 bases and the J gene lost 0 bases, with 11 bases spanning the gap. Germline V gene lookup returns CDR1 WNHNN and CDR2 SYGVQD (reference sequence). The CDR3 nucleotides are TGCGCCAGCAGTGGACACCCAAGTAGCACAGATACGCAGTATTTT. This translates into CASSGHPSSTDTQYF.

The chain couples TRBV27 to TRBJ2-1; D gene uncertain. This CDR3 has 13 amino acids. Trimming took off 2 bases at V and 5 bases at J, with 7 bases between the two ends. In germline, CDR1 is MNHEY, CDR2 SMNVEV (reference sequence). The DNA for the CDR3 is TGTGCCAGCAGTTTAGGACGGAACAATGAGCAGTTCTTC. It translates to CASSLGRNNEQFF.

The chain links TRBV30 to TRBJ1-5; no definite D call. The germline V gene encodes CDR1 GTSNPN and CDR2 SVGIG (reference sequence). The CDR3 spans 14 residues. The V end lost 0 bases, the J end lost 4 bases, and 10 bases lay between the germline ends. The DNA of the CDR3 is TGTGCCTGGAGTGTAAAGGCCCCAAATCAGCCCCAGCATTTT. It translates to CAWSVKAPNQPQHF.

V usage is TRBV5-8 and J usage is TRBJ1-2, with 7 positions matching TRBD1. This CDR3 spans 14 amino acids. With 4 bases clipped from V and 5 bases from J, the junction kept 8 bases outside the gene matches. The germline gives CDR1 SGHTS, CDR2 YDEGEE. The CDR3: CASSPETGRYGYTF. The CDR3 region has the DNA TGTGCCAGCAGCCCAGAGACAGGGAGGTATGGCTACACCTTC.

This chain connects TRBV5-6 to TRBJ2-7, with 8 nucleotides matching TRBD1. The CDR3 length is 14 residues. The germline V gene has CDR1 SGHDT and CDR2 YYEEEE. The ends lost 6 bases at V and 2 bases at J; junction bases unmatched: 7. The CDR3 is CASIDRGRTYEQYF. CDR3 nucleotides: TGTGCCAGCATCGACAGGGGACGAACCTACGAGCAGTACTTC.

The chain joins TRBV5-4 to TRBJ2-1; D is perhaps TRBD1 (5 bases). Deletions cut 4 bases from V and 1 base from J, with 12 bases between. CDR3 length: 15 residues. Germline CDR1 reads SGHNT; CDR2 reads YYREEE (reference sequence). CDR3 sequence: CASSPSGASYNEQFF. CDR3 DNA sequence: TGTGCCAGCAGCCCTAGTGGGGCATCCTACAATGAGCAGTTCTTC.

The rearrangement links TRBV5-1 to TRBJ1-1; D ambiguous. V lost 0 bases, J lost 1 base, and 7 bases lay in between. CDR3 length equals 14 residues. Germline assignment: CDR1 SGHRS and CDR2 YFSETQ. The chain's CDR3 is CASSLERPNTEAFF. The CDR3 region has the DNA TGCGCCAGCAGCTTGGAAAGACCGAACACTGAAGCTTTCTTT.

The chain has TRBV6-5 and TRBJ1-2; D is unclear. The CDR3 runs to 15 residues. Germline values: CDR1 MNHEY, CDR2 SVGAGI. The V gene lost 2 bases and the J gene lost 2 bases, with 12 bases spanning the gap. The CDR3 protein is CASSYLGRLNYGYTF. The CDR3 DNA reads as TGTGCCAGCAGTTACCTCGGCAGGCTCAACTATGGCTACACCTTC.

As DNA, the CDR3 is TGTGCCAGCAGCTTGGGGACCGGGCCCTACTCGGCGAATGAGCAGTTCTTC. Translation: CASSLGTGPYSANEQFF. V is TRBV5-4 and J is TRBJ2-1; D call uncertain. V was clipped by 0 bases and J by 7 bases, with 20 bases between them. The CDR3 is made up of 17 amino acids. The germline V gene encodes CDR1 SGHNT and CDR2 YYREEE (reference sequence).

The chain uses TRBV5-1 and TRBJ2-7; TRBD2 might be the D (5 bases). Trimming shortened V by 7 bases and J by 4 bases, and 15 bases separated the two germline ends. Looked up from germline, CDR1 is SGHRS and CDR2 is YFSETQ. The CDR3 has 13 amino acids. CDR3 sequence (DNA): TGCGCCAGCCGCGGGTCGCTTGCATACGAGCAGTACTTC. Translation gives CASRGSLAYEQYF.

The rearrangement joins TRBV19 to TRBJ1-2, with D possibly matching TRBD1 (5 bases). The V end lost 3 bases, the J end lost 7 bases, and 9 bases lay between the germline ends. Germline CDR1 is LNHDA and CDR2 is SQIVND (reference sequence). The CDR3 is made up of 12 amino acids. CDR3 nucleotide sequence: TGTGCCAGTAGTATCGTTCAGGGTGGCTACACCTTC. This gives the protein CASSIVQGGYTF.

This chain joins TRBV7-9 and TRBJ1-4; D uncertain. Trimming shortened V by 1 base and J by 0 bases, and 9 bases separated the two germline ends. This CDR3 is built from 16 residues. Looked up from germline, CDR1 is SEHNR and CDR2 is FQNEAQ (reference sequence). CDR3 sequence: CASSLVARTTNEKLFF. In DNA form, the CDR3 reads TGTGCCAGCAGCTTAGTCGCGAGGACAACTAATGAAAAACTGTTTTTT.

The chain is built from TRBV25-1 and TRBJ1-1; D uncertain. The CDR3 runs 13 residues. Trimming shortened V by 8 bases and J by 0 bases, and 10 bases separated the two germline ends. The germline gives CDR1 MGHDK, CDR2 SYGVNS. The CDR3 DNA reads TGTGCCAGCGCTGACCGGTTGAACACTGAAGCTTTCTTT. It codes for CASADRLNTEAFF.

Only one count was recorded for this clone. The chain recombines TRBV5-1 with TRBJ2-7, with TRBD2 as a possible D gene (6 bases). CDR1 is SGHRS, CDR2 YFSETQ, per germline. There are 16 residues in the CDR3. Trimming left V 6 bases short and J 2 bases short, with 21 bases between. The CDR3 region is CASTLSGRWGAYEQYF. The DNA of the CDR3 is TGCGCCAGCACCCTCTCAGGGAGATGGGGGGCCTACGAGCAGTACTTC.

The chain joins TRBV5-5 to TRBJ2-2; D is unclear. Trimming left V 0 bases short and J 6 bases short, with 12 bases between. This CDR3 comprises 15 residues. The germline V gene encodes CDR1 SGHKS and CDR2 YYEKEE (reference sequence). The CDR3 region is CASSLGSPRAGELFF. DNA of the CDR3: TGTGCCAGCAGCTTGGGGTCCCCTCGGGCCGGGGAGCTGTTTTTT.

V and J are TRBV19 and TRBJ1-1; D possibly corresponds to TRBD1 (5 bases). Trimming pared 6 bases from V and 0 bases from J, leaving 14 bases between. CDR1 and CDR2 (germline): LNHDA, SQIVND (reference sequence). The CDR3 runs to 15 residues. The CDR3 spells CASSPSGTVNTEAFF. CDR3 DNA sequence: TGTGCCAGTAGCCCTTCCGGGACGGTGAACACTGAAGCTTTCTTT.

The sample holds one count of this clone. The chain couples TRBV9 to TRBJ1-1, with no clear D. The CDR3 covers 13 residues. V lost 2 bases to trimming and J lost 1 base, with 6 bases between them. Germline V lookup: CDR1 SGDLS, CDR2 YYNGEE. Written as DNA, the CDR3 is TGTGCCAGCAGCGTGGAAACGAACACTGAAGCTTTCTTT. It yields the protein CASSVETNTEAFF.

This chain links TRBV20-1 with TRBJ2-1; D ambiguous. Germline V gives CDR1 DFQATT, CDR2 SNEGSKA (reference sequence). V dropped 3 bases and J dropped 7 bases, with 7 bases sitting between them. There are 11 residues in the CDR3. Here the CDR3 DNA reads TGCAGTGCTAGGGGTCCGAATGAGCAGTTCTTC. Translation gives CSARGPNEQFF.

Notes on this clone: One end of the junction varies from germline; a read error may be responsible. V is TRBV5-1 and J is TRBJ1-1; unclear D gene. Germline lookup yields CDR1 SGHRS and CDR2 YFSETQ. This CDR3 has 8 residues. The CDR3 sequence is CASRMDPF. Here the CDR3 DNA reads TGCGCCAGCAGGATGGACCCGTTT.

This clone was picked up one time. The rearrangement joins TRBV15 to TRBJ2-7, with D possibly matching TRBD1 (6 bases). CDR1 is LNHNV and CDR2 is YYDKDF in the germline V gene (reference sequence). Trimming shortened V by 0 bases and J by 6 bases, and 18 bases separated the two germline ends. This CDR3 spans 16 amino acids. This chain's CDR3 is CATSRDPGPGTPEQYF. In nucleotides, the CDR3 is TGTGCCACCAGCAGAGATCCTGGGCCCGGGACACCCGAGCAGTACTTC.

The chain carries TRBV4-1 and TRBJ1-5; the match to TRBD1 covers 7 bases. This CDR3 has 15 amino acids. The junction had 7 bases not matched to a gene; V was cut back by 1 base and J by 7 bases. CDR1 is MGHRA, CDR2 YSYEKL, per germline. This CDR3 is CASSQGVQGDQPQHF. The CDR3 coding sequence is TGCGCCAGCAGCCAAGGGGTCCAGGGGGACCAGCCCCAGCATTTT.

The gene calls are TRBV5-1 and TRBJ2-3, with D unclear. The CDR3 runs 16 residues. The V and J ends lost 2 bases and 2 bases respectively, with 15 bases between them. CDR1 and CDR2 (germline): SGHRS, YFSETQ. The CDR3 nucleotides are TGCGCCAGCAGCTTCTCCCTCTCCCCGGACACAGATACGCAGTATTTT. Amino acid sequence: CASSFSLSPDTDTQYF.

V and J are TRBV24-1 and TRBJ2-1; D is possibly TRBD2 (6 bases). Deletions cut 0 bases from V and 7 bases from J, with 18 bases between. The CDR3 has 17 amino acids. The germline V gene encodes CDR1 KGHDR and CDR2 SFDVKD. CDR3 sequence (DNA): TGTGCCACCAGTGATTTGCCCGGGAGAGGAGGAAAAAATGAGCAGTTCTTC. Residues: CATSDLPGRGGKNEQFF.